The 29 T cell receptor beta chains listed next were all sequenced from one sample in a study of T cell clonotyping in hematopoietic cell transplantation. Sequenced by immunoSEQ multiplex PCR; TCRdb stores in-frame clones only, minus some. The sample lists more than 5,000 clones, around nine tenths occurring once. The sample in question was peripheral blood mononuclear cells, obtained 100 days after allogeneic stem cell transplant. These receptors were collected from a male patient aged 70-85 years who had an allogeneic stem cell transplant from an unrelated donor, so T cells may come from the graft donor. Some clones in this sample may be carry-over from other donors' samples.

Only one count was recorded for this clone. The rearrangement joins TRBV11-2 to TRBJ2-3; 9 bases map to TRBD2. Germline V gene sequence: CDR1 SGHAT, CDR2 FQNNGV. This CDR3 region has 18 residues. Trimming took 1 base from V and 7 from J; bases not matched to a gene: 15. The CDR3 loop is CASSLAHPGGGRAYTQYF. In nucleotides, the CDR3 is TGTGCCAGCAGCTTAGCCCATCCCGGCGGCGGGAGGGCCTATACGCAGTATTTT. Complete variable domain (other parts from reference TRBV11-2 and TRBJ2-3): EAGVAQSPRYKIIEKRQSVAFWCNPISGHATLYWYQQILGQGPKLLIQFQNNGVVDDSQLPKDRFSAERLKGVDSTLKIQPAKLEDSAVYLCASSLAHPGGGRAYTQYFGPGTRLTVL.

This clone was picked up a small number of times. The V and J genes are TRBV6-5 and TRBJ2-7; D is ambiguous. Germline V lookup: CDR1 MNHEY, CDR2 SVGAGI. Trimming took 8 bases from V and 3 from J, leaving 8 bases between them. The CDR3 sequence is 11 residues long. CDR3 bases: TGTGCCAGCGCTTACGGCTACGAGCAGTACTTC. As protein: CASAYGYEQYF.

The chain uses TRBV5-1 and TRBJ2-7, with D uncertain. Germline V CDR1 and CDR2: SGHRS, YFSETQ. Trimming took off 4 bases at V and 7 bases at J, with 12 bases between the two ends. The length of the CDR3 is 12 residues. The CDR3 sequence is CASSLDNWEQYF. CDR3 sequence (DNA): TGCGCCAGCAGCCTCGATAACTGGGAGCAGTACTTC.

This clone was seen a handful of times. CDR3 bases: TGTGCCAGCAGCGTAGGTTTGGGACGCGGGACCGTCAACAATGAGCAGTTCTTC. The encoded protein is CASSVGLGRGTVNNEQFF. The chain recombines TRBV9 with TRBJ2-1, with TRBD2 as a possible D gene (6 bases). Germline lookup yields CDR1 SGDLS and CDR2 YYNGEE. The CDR3 has 18 residues. The V and J ends lost 0 bases and 5 bases respectively, with 21 bases between them.

The rearrangement links TRBV11-3 to TRBJ2-3, with D perhaps TRBD2 (7 bases). Trimming shortened V by 1 base and J by 0 bases, and 14 bases separated the two germline ends. The germline V gene has CDR1 SGHNT and CDR2 YENEEA. This CDR3 contains 17 residues. CDR3 protein: CASSLGGGGASTDTQYF. CDR3 in DNA: TGTGCCAGCAGCTTAGGTGGCGGGGGCGCAAGCACAGATACGCAGTATTTT.

The chain uses TRBV6-5 and TRBJ2-4; D is possibly TRBD2 (5 bases). CDR3 size: 13 residues. Germline assignment: CDR1 MNHEY and CDR2 SVGAGI. With 4 bases removed from V and 8 bases from J, the gap between germline ends came to 12 bases. The CDR3 loop reads CASSLREKDIQYF. The CDR3 DNA follows: TGTGCCAGCAGTTTAAGGGAGAAGGACATTCAGTACTTC.

This clone was seen once. The V gene is TRBV5-1, the J gene TRBJ2-7; TRBD1 matches at 7 bases. The J segment lost 3 bases and the V segment lost 3 bases, leaving 9 bases of the junction unmatched. The CDR3 totals 15 residues. CDR1 and CDR2 (germline): SGHRS, YFSETQ. The CDR3 coding sequence is TGCGCCAGCAGCTCACTGGACAGGTTAGGCTACGAGCAGTACTTC. Encoded protein: CASSSLDRLGYEQYF. Supplemented by reference TRBV5-1 and TRBJ2-7, the full variable domain reads KAGVTQTPRYLIKTRGQQVTLSCSPISGHRSVSWYQQTPGQGLQFLFEYFSETQRNKGNFPGRFSGRQFSNSRSEMNVSTLELGDSALYLCASSSLDRLGYEQYFGPGTRLTVT.

This chain uses TRBV9 with TRBJ2-5, with 7 bases fitting TRBD2. The V and J ends lost 0 bases and 2 bases, in that order; junction bases with no gene match: 4. CDR1 is SGDLS, CDR2 YYNGEE, per germline. CDR3 length: 15 amino acids. The CDR3, as DNA: TGTGCCAGCAGCGTAGGGGTTAGCGGGCAAGAGACCCAGTACTTC. Its translation is CASSVGVSGQETQYF.

This clone was detected a few times. Mismatch with germline at one junction end may stem from a read error. The chain is built from TRBV20-1 and TRBJ1-1; D gene ambiguous. Germline lookup yields CDR1 DFQATT and CDR2 SNEGSKA (reference sequence). The CDR3 loop spans 8 amino acids. The CDR3 spells CSARGNLF. The DNA of the CDR3 is TGCAGTGCTAGAGGGAATCTCTTT.

J is TRBJ1-3 and V is TRBV2; TRBD1 matches 7 bases. The V and J ends lost 3 bases and 14 bases, in that order; junction bases with no gene match: 16. The CDR3 contains 15 residues. Germline V gives CDR1 SNHLY, CDR2 FYNNEI. CDR3 region: CASSDRDRGLQSLYF. The CDR3 nucleotides are TGTGCCAGCAGTGACCGGGACAGAGGCCTTCAAAGCTTATATTTT.

The V gene is TRBV5-1, the J gene TRBJ2-2; 11 nucleotides match TRBD1. Trimming at V came to 3 bases and at J to 7 bases, leaving 5 bases not matched to a gene. Germline V gene sequence: CDR1 SGHRS, CDR2 YFSETQ. The CDR3 runs 15 residues. The CDR3 region has the DNA TGCGCCAGCAGCTCCGGACAGGGGGCGATCGGGGAGCTGTTTTTT. Translating it yields CASSSGQGAIGELFF.

The chain couples TRBV4-1 to TRBJ2-7; 8 nucleotides line up with TRBD1. The CDR3 spans 16 residues. V was pared by 8 bases and J by 0 bases, with 12 bases of the junction left unmatched. CDR1 and CDR2 (germline): MGHRA, YSYEKL. The CDR3 DNA sequence: TGCGCCAGCCGACAGAGGCAGGGGGCCAGCTCCTACGAGCAGTACTTC. Protein product: CASRQRQGASSYEQYF.

The chain has TRBV5-1 and TRBJ1-1; 9 nucleotides align to TRBD1. V shed 4 bases and J 4 bases; nucleotides not matched to a gene: 2. Germline CDR1 reads SGHRS; CDR2 reads YFSETQ. The CDR3 loop spans 13 amino acids. The CDR3 bases are TGCGCCAGCAGCCCGGGACAGGGCACTGAAGCTTTCTTT. Encoded protein: CASSPGQGTEAFF.

The gene calls are TRBV27 and TRBJ2-2, with 8 bases lining up with TRBD2. With 8 bases clipped from V and 2 bases from J, the junction kept 7 bases outside the gene matches. The CDR3 has 15 amino acids. Germline assignment: CDR1 MNHEY and CDR2 SMNVEV (reference sequence). The CDR3 DNA reads as TGTGCCAGCCGCTCGGGGGGGATCAACACCGGGGAGCTGTTTTTT. Translation: CASRSGGINTGELFF.

This chain joins TRBV11-2 and TRBJ2-2; 11 nucleotides align to TRBD2. Looked up from germline, CDR1 is SGHAT and CDR2 is FQNNGV. V lost 5 bases to trimming and J lost 5 bases; unmatched junction nucleotides: 7. The CDR3 is 16 residues long. CDR3 in amino acids: CASSPSSGRWTGELFF. Here the CDR3 DNA reads TGTGCCAGCAGCCCCTCTAGCGGGAGGTGGACCGGGGAGCTGTTTTTT.

The chain couples TRBV5-6 to TRBJ2-7; 10 bases are a match to TRBD2. The CDR3 runs to 15 residues. Germline V gives CDR1 SGHDT, CDR2 YYEEEE. Losses at the gene ends were 4 bases for V and 2 bases for J; bases not matched to a gene: 6. CDR3 sequence: CASSSPSGGTYEQYF. CDR3 bases: TGTGCCAGCAGCAGTCCTAGCGGGGGAACCTACGAGCAGTACTTC.

The gene calls are TRBV2 and TRBJ2-2; D may be TRBD2 (6 bases). The CDR3 length is 16 residues. V lost 2 bases and J lost 6, with 16 bases in between. Germline V gives CDR1 SNHLY, CDR2 FYNNEI. The CDR3 DNA follows: TGTGCCAGCAGTGAAAACGTACCGGGGGTGGCCGGGGAGCTGTTTTTT. Amino acids: CASSENVPGVAGELFF.

This chain connects TRBV27 to TRBJ2-2; 8 bases match TRBD1. Trimming took 1 base from V and 2 from J; bases not matched to a gene: 6. The CDR3 extends over 17 amino acids. Germline CDR1 is MNHEY and CDR2 is SMNVEV (reference sequence). The CDR3 sequence is CASSLFGQGANTGELFF. The CDR3, as DNA: TGTGCCAGCAGTTTATTCGGGCAGGGGGCTAACACCGGGGAGCTGTTTTTT.

V gene TRBV5-6 combines with J gene TRBJ2-7; D gene unclear. V gave up 5 bases and J gave up 3 bases, with 15 bases separating them. There are 14 residues in the CDR3. Germline CDR1 and CDR2: SGHDT and YYEEEE. Here the CDR3 DNA reads TGTGCCAGCAGTCCGGACCCGACGAGCTACGAGCAGTACTTC. Its protein product is CASSPDPTSYEQYF.

This rearrangement joins TRBV28 to TRBJ2-5; D possibly matches TRBD1 or TRBD2 (5 bases each). V shed 5 bases and J shed 4 bases, with 14 bases lying between them. Per the germline V gene, CDR1 is MDHEN and CDR2 is SYDVKM. The CDR3 sequence is 14 residues long. CDR3 DNA sequence: TGTGCCAGCAGTGGATCTCGGGGCGTAGAGACCCAGTACTTC. Residues: CASSGSRGVETQYF.

The CDR3 protein is CASSPRGFRSYEQYF. CDR3 sequence (DNA): TGTGCCAGCAGTCCCCGAGGGTTCCGATCCTACGAGCAGTACTTC. The genes are TRBV28 and TRBJ2-7; weak D call: TRBD2 (5 bases). Germline CDR1 is MDHEN and CDR2 is SYDVKM. The V and J ends lost 5 bases and 1 base respectively, with 15 bases between them. CDR3 size: 15 residues.

The gene calls are TRBV7-6 and TRBJ1-1, with 7 bases lining up with TRBD1. There are 11 residues in the CDR3. The V gene end was trimmed by 3 bases and the J gene end by 12 bases; junction bases not matched to a gene: 4. Germline V gene data show CDR1 as SGHVS and CDR2 as FNYEAQ. The CDR3 protein is CASSFDRDTFF. The CDR3 DNA sequence: TGTGCCAGCAGCTTTGACAGGGACACTTTCTTT.

The sample holds one count of this clone. The CDR3 region is CASSGLRTSGNTDTQYF. DNA of the CDR3: TGTGCCAGCAGTGGACTTAGGACTAGCGGGAACACAGATACGCAGTATTTT. The rearrangement uses TRBV25-1 and TRBJ2-3, with 12 bases lining up with TRBD2. The CDR3 is 17 residues long. Trimming at V came to 4 bases and at J to 2 bases, leaving 7 bases not matched to a gene. CDR1 MGHDK and CDR2 SYGVNS come from the germline V gene.

V is TRBV19 and J is TRBJ2-7; D could derive from TRBD1 or TRBD2 (5 bases each). Germline assignment: CDR1 LNHDA and CDR2 SQIVND (reference sequence). The CDR3 covers 16 residues. With 5 bases removed from V and 3 bases from J, the gap between germline ends came to 20 bases. CDR3 amino acids: CASSPSGTEKNYEQYF. CDR3 coding DNA: TGTGCCAGTAGTCCCTCCGGGACGGAAAAGAACTACGAGCAGTACTTC.

The chain couples TRBV2 to TRBJ2-3, with D unclear. This CDR3 is built from 12 residues. Germline CDR1 reads SNHLY; CDR2 reads FYNNEI. Trimming took 5 bases from V and 5 from J, leaving 8 bases between them. The CDR3 region has the DNA TGTGCCAGCAGTTTTACAGAAGATACGCAGTATTTT. It translates to CASSFTEDTQYF.

This clone was recorded only once. The rearrangement links TRBV28 to TRBJ2-7; 7 nucleotides line up with TRBD2. Losses at the gene ends were 1 base for V and 7 bases for J; bases not matched to a gene: 7. The CDR3 has 14 amino acids. Germline CDR1 MDHEN, CDR2 SYDVKM. The CDR3 DNA reads TGTGCCAGCAGTTTATCGGGGGGATCGGGTGAGCAGTACTTC. This codes for CASSLSGGSGEQYF.

The chain combines TRBV6-1 with TRBJ1-4; D remains ambiguous. Per the germline V gene, CDR1 is MNHNS and CDR2 is SASEGT. The CDR3 sequence is 13 residues long. Trimming took 8 bases from V and 0 from J, leaving 7 bases between them. The CDR3 nucleotides are TGTGCCAGCGGACTCTCAACTAATGAAAAACTGTTTTTT. It specifies CASGLSTNEKLFF.

The genes are TRBV27 and TRBJ1-1; D perhaps matches TRBD1 (6 bases). Trimming removed 1 base at V and 5 bases at J, with 14 bases between. The germline V gene has CDR1 MNHEY and CDR2 SMNVEV (reference sequence). The CDR3 loop spans 15 amino acids. In DNA form, the CDR3 reads TGTGCCAGCAGTTTATTCCGGGGGAGGGGGACTGAAGCTTTCTTT. This translates into CASSLFRGRGTEAFF.

This chain links TRBV27 with TRBJ2-2; 8 nucleotides line up with TRBD1. The CDR3 has 16 amino acids. The germline gives CDR1 MNHEY, CDR2 SMNVEV (reference sequence). With V trimmed by 3 bases and J by 7 bases, 10 bases remained unmatched. As DNA, the CDR3 is TGTGCCAGCAGTTTTCTGGTACAGGGGGTTGGCGGGGAGCTGTTTTTT. Residues: CASSFLVQGVGGELFF.